The rows below give T cell receptor beta chains drawn from one sample of a study of blood T cell repertoires in COVID-19. Clones were sequenced by immunoSEQ multiplex PCR, and TCRdb holds only the in-frame ones, with some missing. The sample consists of 85,000 to 100,000 clones, more than 80% of them appearing once. The sequencing sample was made of peripheral blood. The receptors here all came from an older man with COVID-19, enrolled during active disease. The CDR3 runs from the conserved cysteine through the conserved F or W. A D gene is named only where the DNA matches it firmly. Clone sizes are given selectively: once, few, many, or a class where the clone is expanded.

V	J	D	size	DNA	CDR3
TRBV19	TRBJ2-3	TRBD2	.	TGTGCCAGTACTCCCCCGGGACTAGCAGGAGATACGCAGTATTTT	CASTPPGLAGDTQYF
TRBV7-3	TRBJ2-3	TRBD2	.	TGTGCCAGCAGCCCCATCGGGGGGGCCTCTGGTACGCAGTATTTT	CASSPIGGASGTQYF
TRBV3-1/TRBV3-2	TRBJ2-1	.	.	TGTGCCAGCAGCCAAGATGGGTTTAGCAACAATGAGCAGTTCTTC	CASSQDGFSNNEQFF
TRBV9	TRBJ1-1	.	.	TGTGCCAGCAGCGTACTACAGGGATCTGAAGCTTTCTTT	CASSVLQGSEAFF
TRBV11-2	TRBJ1-6	TRBD1	.	TGTGCCAGCAGCCGCGGGACAGGGGTTCAGTATAATTCACCCCTCCACTTT	CASSRGTGVQYNSPLHF
TRBV10-2	TRBJ2-7	TRBD1	.	TGCGCCAGCAGTTGGCGCCGGGACAGCAACTACGAGCAGTACTTC	CASSWRRDSNYEQYF
TRBV29-1	TRBJ2-3	TRBD1	.	TGCAGCGTTGAAGGGGTGTGGACAGGGAGCACAGATACGCAGTATTTT	CSVEGVWTGSTDTQYF
TRBV6-5	TRBJ1-1	.	.	TGTGCCAGCAGTCGGAGAACGAACACTGAAGCTTTCTTT	CASSRRTNTEAFF
TRBV19	TRBJ2-2	.	.	TGTGCCAGTAGTATTAGGGCAGGGTCCAGAGGCAACACCGGGGAGCTGTTTTTT	CASSIRAGSRGNTGELFF
TRBV13	TRBJ2-1	TRBD2	.	TGTGCCAGCAGCGTCGGGAGGGCCGGGAATGAGCAGTTCTTC	CASSVGRAGNEQFF
TRBV7-2	TRBJ1-2	TRBD1	.	TGTGCCAGCAGCTTAGTTTCTGGGGGCGCAGGGGGTGGCTACACCTTC	CASSLVSGGAGGGYTF
TRBV10-2	TRBJ2-3	TRBD2	.	TGCGCCAGCAGTTTTGGGACTAGCGGGAGGCCCACCCGTAGCACAGATACGCAGTATTTT	CASSFGTSGRPTRSTDTQYF
TRBV7-9	TRBJ1-5	.	.	TGTGCCAGCAGCTTGGGCCAAAATCAGCCCCAGCATTTT	CASSLGQNQPQHF
TRBV6-6	TRBJ1-3	TRBD1	.	TGTGCCAGCAGTGCCCCCGGGACAGGGGGAAACACCATATATTTT	CASSAPGTGGNTIYF
TRBV10-3	TRBJ1-6	.	.	TGTGCCACCCGAACTAATGCAAATAATTCACCCCTCCACTTT	CATRTNANNSPLHF
TRBV19	TRBJ1-6	.	.	TGTGCCAGTAGTATACGGCGGAGCTCCTATAATTCACCCCTCCACTTT	CASSIRRSSYNSPLHF
TRBV11-2	TRBJ2-1	TRBD2	.	TGTGCCAGCAGCTTACGGACAGGGGGACTAGCGGGGACCAATGAGCAGTTCTTC	CASSLRTGGLAGTNEQFF
TRBV7-2	TRBJ2-7	TRBD2	.	TGTGCCAGCAGCTTAAGGTCGGGGGGTGCGGCCGAGCAGTACTTC	CASSLRSGGAAEQYF
TRBV5-1	TRBJ2-2	.	.	TGCGCCAGCAGCAGCGGACAGCTAAACACCGGGGAGCTGTTTTTT	CASSSGQLNTGELFF
TRBV6-2/TRBV6-3	TRBJ1-1	.	.	TGTGCCAGCAGTTATGATGGCTGGGGGGGCTACACTGAAGCTTTCTTT	CASSYDGWGGYTEAFF
TRBV28	TRBJ2-4	TRBD2	.	TGTGCCAGCTCGAGGACTAGCGGGAGAGCGGTAGCCAAAAACATTCAGTACTTC	CASSRTSGRAVAKNIQYF
TRBV19	TRBJ2-7	TRBD2	once	TGTGCCAGTAGTCCCAGGACTAGCGGGATCTACGAGCAGTACTTC	CASSPRTSGIYEQYF
TRBV27	TRBJ2-1	TRBD2	.	TGTGCCAGCAGGACCGGGACTAGCGGGAGTGAAGACAATGAGCAGTTCTTC	CASRTGTSGSEDNEQFF
TRBV2	TRBJ2-5	TRBD2	.	TGTGCCAGCATAAGCGGGGGGCGTCAAGAGACCCAGTACTTC	CASISGGRQETQYF
TRBV7-6	TRBJ2-7	.	.	TGTGCCAGCAGCTTTGGTGAGCACTACGAGCAGTACTTC	CASSFGEHYEQYF
TRBV6-2/TRBV6-3	TRBJ2-3	TRBD1	.	TGTGCCAGCAGTTACACGGGACAGGGCACAGATACGCAGTATTTT	CASSYTGQGTDTQYF
TRBV2	TRBJ1-6	.	.	TGTGCCAGCAGGATCCGGGGGGGGTTCGGTGGGAATTCACCCCTCCACTTT	CASRIRGGFGGNSPLHF
TRBV6-1	TRBJ1-2	.	few	TGTGCCAGCAGTGAAGCAACCGGGAACTATGGCTACACCTTC	CASSEATGNYGYTF
TRBV4-3	TRBJ2-2	.	.	TGCGCCAGCAGCCAAGACCAGGGAATCGGGGAGCTGTTTTTT	CASSQDQGIGELFF
TRBV5-1	TRBJ1-6	.	once	TGCGCCAGCAGCTTGGGACAGGAAGCTTATAATTCACCCCTCCACTTT	CASSLGQEAYNSPLHF
TRBV10-1	TRBJ1-1	.	.	TGCGCCAGCAGAAGGGGTTACGACACTGAAGCTTTCTTT	CASRRGYDTEAFF
TRBV2	TRBJ1-4	.	once	TGTGCCAGCAGTGAAATCCGACAGAATGAAAAACTGTTTTTT	CASSEIRQNEKLFF